Following are 9 T cell receptor beta chains from one sample sequenced in a study of shared clonotypes between healthy human individuals. The data were produced by immunoSEQ multiplex PCR, yet TCRdb's version contains in-frame clones alone and is incomplete. The sample contains about 480,000 clones, 75% to 85% of which appear only once. The sample consisted of PBMCs. The receptors were sampled from a woman in her thirties or forties in good health. Some clones in this sample may be carry-over from other donors' samples.

The chain links TRBV11-2 to TRBJ1-3, with 8 bases matching TRBD1. The CDR3 runs to 15 residues. Per the germline V gene, CDR1 is SGHAT and CDR2 is FQNNGV. V shed 4 bases and J 0 bases; nucleotides not matched to a gene: 2. CDR3: CASSSTGGSGNTIYF. As DNA, the CDR3 is TGTGCCAGCAGCTCCACAGGGGGCTCTGGAAACACCATATATTTT.

This clone was seen just once. V usage is TRBV7-9 and J usage is TRBJ2-7; 7 bases match TRBD2. This CDR3 contains 14 residues. The V segment lost 3 bases and the J segment 2 bases; nucleotides outside the gene matches: 4. Per the germline V gene, CDR1 is SEHNR and CDR2 is FQNEAQ (reference sequence). CDR3 loop: CASSFRDYTYEQYF. The DNA of the CDR3 is TGTGCCAGCAGCTTCAGGGACTATACCTACGAGCAGTACTTC.

The chain joins TRBV5-6 to TRBJ2-2, with D possibly TRBD2 on 6 matching bases. Germline V gene lookup returns CDR1 SGHDT and CDR2 YYEEEE. This CDR3 has 14 amino acids. V gave up 4 bases and J gave up 6 bases, with 13 bases separating them. The DNA of the CDR3 is TGTGCCAGCAGCCTGACTAGAGGGGCCGGGGAGCTGTTTTTT. Residues: CASSLTRGAGELFF.

The chain has TRBV5-1 and TRBJ1-1; D might be TRBD1 (5 bases). V lost 2 bases, J lost 1 base, and 9 bases lay in between. Germline V gene lookup returns CDR1 SGHRS and CDR2 YFSETQ. The CDR3 covers 14 residues. The CDR3 sequence is CASSFQGENTEAFF. The DNA of the CDR3 is TGCGCCAGCAGCTTTCAGGGCGAGAACACTGAAGCTTTCTTT. Variable domain in full (rest from reference TRBV5-1 and TRBJ1-1): KAGVTQTPRYLIKTRGQQVTLSCSPISGHRSVSWYQQTPGQGLQFLFEYFSETQRNKGNFPGRFSGRQFSNSRSEMNVSTLELGDSALYLCASSFQGENTEAFFGQGTRLTVV.

This clone appeared a single time. The rearrangement links TRBV9 to TRBJ2-7, with 9 bases lining up with TRBD2. Germline trimming cut 4 bases from V and 7 bases from J; bases unmatched to any gene: 9. The CDR3 is 14 residues long. Germline V gene sequence: CDR1 SGDLS, CDR2 YYNGEE. CDR3 coding DNA: TGTGCCAGCAGCTCAACGCGGGAGGGTTTTGAGCAGTACTTC. Translated: CASSSTREGFEQYF.

This chain links TRBV14 with TRBJ2-3, with D possibly TRBD2 on 6 matching bases. The ends were cut back, 5 bases at V and 7 bases at J, with 16 bases in the middle. This CDR3 spans 14 amino acids. Germline loops: CDR1 SGHDN, CDR2 FVKESK. In DNA, the CDR3 is TGTGCCAGCAGCGACCTGGTGGGAGGAAATACGCAGTATTTT. This gives the protein CASSDLVGGNTQYF.

V is TRBV28 and J is TRBJ2-7; 10 bases are shared with TRBD2. Germline V gene lookup returns CDR1 MDHEN and CDR2 SYDVKM. The CDR3 runs 15 residues. V gave up 5 bases and J gave up 4 bases; unmatched junction bases: 8. The CDR3 nucleotides read TGTGCCAGCAGTCCCGCTAGCGGGAGTGTTTACGAGCAGTACTTC. Its translation is CASSPASGSVYEQYF.

The rearrangement uses TRBV5-6 and TRBJ2-5; TRBD1 or TRBD2 may be the D gene (5 bases each). The J call is uncertain, as TRBJ2-7 better fits the DNA end. There are 16 residues in the CDR3. In germline, CDR1 is SGHDT, CDR2 YYEEEE. CDR3 DNA sequence: TGTGCCAGCAGCGGGACCTCTCGCGGCAACCCCTACGAGCAGTACTTC. Its translation is CASSGTSRGNPYEQYF.

J is TRBJ2-4 and V is TRBV15; 16 bases align to TRBD2. The J segment lost 1 base and the V segment lost 3 bases, leaving 3 bases of the junction unmatched. CDR1 is LNHNV, CDR2 YYDKDF, per germline (reference sequence). CDR3 length equals 18 residues. The CDR3 region has the DNA TGTGCCACCAGCAGGGGACTAGCGGGAGGGCCTGCCAAAAACATTCAGTACTTC. Amino acids: CATSRGLAGGPAKNIQYF.